The 20 T cell receptor beta chains given below trace back to one sample, sequenced in a study of shared clonotypes between healthy human individuals (dated by TCRdb to about 2020). The library was prepared using the immunoSEQ multiplex PCR assay. TCRdb re-hosts the immuneACCESS table, in-frame sequences only. Its copies lack some clones; in the studies checked, an unresolved V gene accounts for under half of them, and the cause for the rest is not known. This sample comprises under 1,900,000 clones, approximately 98.5% of them detected only once. The top ten constitute approximately 0.38% of the sample. Material: naive CD4+ T cells sorted from blood. The cell subset or site label for this specimen denotes: CD45RA+ positively selected. All receptors derive from a man aged 25-40 years in good health.

The rearrangement uses TRBV27 and TRBJ2-7; 7 nucleotides match TRBD2. The junction had 9 bases not matched to a gene; V was cut back by 1 base and J by 3 bases. The CDR3 covers 16 residues. The germline V gene has CDR1 MNHEY and CDR2 SMNVEV (reference sequence). In nucleotides, the CDR3 is TGTGCCAGCAGTTTATGGGGGGGGTCGGGTGGCTACGAGCAGTACTTC. It encodes CASSLWGGSGGYEQYF.

This sequence joins TRBV7-2 and TRBJ2-3; D call uncertain. This CDR3 is built from 12 residues. CDR1 is SGHTA, CDR2 FQGNSA, per germline. Trimming shortened V by 8 bases and J by 6 bases, and 12 bases separated the two germline ends. In nucleotides, the CDR3 is TGTGCCAGCCAACGAAGATTTGATACGCAGTATTTT. Protein: CASQRRFDTQYF.

As concerns this clone: The same CDR3 can be traced to other DNA sequences in this sample. The chain links TRBV5-1 to TRBJ2-1, with 9 bases identical to TRBD2. The ends lost 0 bases at V and 2 bases at J; junction bases unmatched: 0. In germline, CDR1 is SGHRS, CDR2 YFSETQ. The CDR3 covers 15 residues. CDR3 DNA: TGCGCCAGCAGCTTGGTAGCGGGAGCCTACAATGAGCAGTTCTTC. Its translation: CASSLVAGAYNEQFF.

The genes are TRBV18 and TRBJ2-5; D is unclear. Germline V gene data show CDR1 as KGHSH and CDR2 as LQKENI. V dropped 4 bases and J dropped 3 bases, with 9 bases sitting between them. This CDR3 has 13 amino acids. For the CDR3, the DNA is TGTGCCAGCTCACATGACACCAAAGAGACCCAGTACTTC. Translation gives CASSHDTKETQYF.

The rearrangement uses TRBV19 and TRBJ1-2, with 9 positions matching TRBD1. V lost 5 bases to trimming and J lost 8 bases; unmatched junction nucleotides: 18. The CDR3 is 17 amino acids. The germline V gene has CDR1 LNHDA and CDR2 SQIVND (reference sequence). The CDR3 DNA reads TGTGCCAGTAGTGGCCGATGGAGGACAGGGGTAAGGAGAGGCTACACCTTC. It encodes CASSGRWRTGVRRGYTF.

The chain has TRBV5-6 and TRBJ2-3; 9 nucleotides agree with TRBD2. The CDR3 has 16 amino acids. V was pared by 4 bases and J by 2 bases, with 8 bases of the junction left unmatched. Germline CDR1 reads SGHDT; CDR2 reads YYEEEE. The chain's CDR3 is CASSPDASGITDTQYF. CDR3 DNA: TGTGCCAGCAGCCCGGACGCTAGCGGGATCACAGATACGCAGTATTTT.

J is TRBJ1-4 and V is TRBV15; 10 positions agree with TRBD1. The V gene end was trimmed by 8 bases and the J gene end by 4 bases; junction bases not matched to a gene: 4. This CDR3 is built from 14 residues. Germline V gene data show CDR1 as LNHNV and CDR2 as YYDKDF (reference sequence). In nucleotides, the CDR3 is TGTGCCACCGCCCGGGACAGGGGTAATGAAAAACTGTTTTTT. Protein: CATARDRGNEKLFF. Filled out from reference TRBV15 and TRBJ1-4, the complete variable domain reads DAMVIQNPRYQVTQFGKPVTLSCSQTLNHNVMYWYQQKSSQAPKLLFHYYDKDFNNEADTPDNFQSRRPNTSFCFLDIRSPGLGDTAMYLCATARDRGNEKLFFGSGTQLSVL.

The gene calls are TRBV28 and TRBJ2-3, with TRBD2 as a possible D gene (5 bases). Deletions cut 1 base from V and 0 bases from J, with 8 bases between. This CDR3 contains 15 residues. In germline, CDR1 is MDHEN, CDR2 SYDVKM. Here the CDR3 reads CASSLFRGSTDTQYF. The CDR3 bases are TGTGCCAGCAGTTTATTCCGAGGGAGCACAGATACGCAGTATTTT.

V is TRBV28 and J is TRBJ2-7, with D possibly matching TRBD1 (6 bases). Trimming pared 6 bases from V and 6 bases from J, leaving 15 bases between. CDR1 is MDHEN, CDR2 SYDVKM, per germline. CDR3 length: 13 residues. CDR3 protein: CASRSSHRAEQYF. CDR3 nucleotides: TGTGCCAGCAGATCCTCCCACAGGGCCGAGCAGTACTTC.

This chain uses TRBV10-3 with TRBJ2-5; either TRBD1 or TRBD2 may supply D (5 bases each). CDR3 length equals 15 residues. The V end was cut by 2 bases, the J end by 6 bases, with 16 bases between. CDR1 is ENHRY and CDR2 is SYGVKD in the germline V gene. DNA of the CDR3: TGTGCCATCAGTGAGGGGACCCAGGTGATCCAGACCCAGTACTTC. Translation: CAISEGTQVIQTQYF.

The chain couples TRBV4-1 to TRBJ2-7; maybe TRBD2 (6 bases). Germline V gene lookup returns CDR1 MGHRA and CDR2 YSYEKL. V was cut by 4 bases and J by 2 bases, with 15 bases left in between. The CDR3 sequence is 15 residues long. The DNA of the CDR3 is TGCGCCAGCAGCCCTCCCGGGACTCCCCCCTACGAGCAGTACTTC. This sequence encodes CASSPPGTPPYEQYF.

With respect to this clone: In the same sample, other DNA sequences code for this CDR3. The rearrangement links TRBV5-4 to TRBJ1-4; D unresolved. The V gene lost 0 bases and the J gene lost 0 bases, with 6 bases spanning the gap. Germline lookup yields CDR1 SGHNT and CDR2 YYREEE (reference sequence). CDR3 size: 15 residues. CDR3 amino acids: CASSLGGTTNEKLFF. Written as DNA, the CDR3 is TGTGCCAGCAGCTTGGGTGGTACAACTAATGAAAAACTGTTTTTT. The whole variable domain, remainder taken from reference TRBV5-4 and TRBJ1-4, is ETGVTQSPTHLIKTRGQQVTLRCSSQSGHNTVSWYQQALGQGPQFIFQYYREEENGRGNFPPRFSGLQFPNYSSELNVNALELDDSALYLCASSLGGTTNEKLFFGSGTQLSVL.

The rearrangement joins TRBV7-9 to TRBJ1-5, with no clear D. V was cut by 3 bases and J by 0 bases, with 15 bases left in between. The CDR3 runs to 17 residues. The germline gives CDR1 SEHNR, CDR2 FQNEAQ (reference sequence). This chain's CDR3 is CASSLGTGFYSNQPQHF. The DNA for the CDR3 is TGTGCCAGCAGCTTGGGCACGGGGTTTTATAGCAATCAGCCCCAGCATTTT.

The chain recombines TRBV29-1 with TRBJ2-5; D ambiguous. CDR3 length: 12 residues. CDR1 is SQVTM and CDR2 is ANQGSEA in the germline V gene. V was trimmed by 7 bases and J by 1 base, leaving 10 bases between them. The CDR3 nucleotides are TGCAGCGGCATCAAGGTCCAAGAGACCCAGTACTTC. It translates to CSGIKVQETQYF.

The V and J genes are TRBV18 and TRBJ1-2, with TRBD1 identical over 10 bases. Trimming removed 2 bases from V and 6 bases from J; junction bases left unmatched: 3. This CDR3 has 14 residues. Germline V gene lookup returns CDR1 KGHSH and CDR2 LQKENI. This CDR3 reads CASSPGQGVDGYTF. The CDR3 DNA reads as TGTGCCAGCTCACCAGGACAGGGGGTTGATGGCTACACCTTC.

CDR3 coding DNA: TGTGCCAGTAGTATGGTCCCAGGGTTAGCCGAAGCTTTCTTT. This gives the protein CASSMVPGLAEAFF. This chain connects TRBV19 to TRBJ1-1; a possible D gene is TRBD1 (5 bases). Germline CDR1 and CDR2: LNHDA and SQIVND (reference sequence). The CDR3 spans 14 residues. The V end was cut by 3 bases, the J end by 8 bases, with 16 bases between.

The chain employs TRBV2 and TRBJ2-3; D could derive from TRBD1 or TRBD2 (6 bases each). The germline gives CDR1 SNHLY, CDR2 FYNNEI. The CDR3 has 15 amino acids. Trimming stripped 6 bases from V and 7 bases from J, with 20 bases between. The CDR3 reads CASSLQGGLVYTQYF. The CDR3 bases are TGTGCCAGCAGCTTACAAGGGGGGCTAGTTTATACGCAGTATTTT.

The chain recombines TRBV4-3 with TRBJ1-2; TRBD1 aligns across 7 bases. The ends lost 1 base at V and 5 bases at J; junction bases unmatched: 7. The length of the CDR3 is 15 residues. Germline CDR1 is LGHNA and CDR2 is YSLEER. CDR3 protein: CASSQVLQGFYGYTF. The DNA of the CDR3 is TGCGCCAGCAGCCAAGTTTTACAGGGGTTTTATGGCTACACCTTC.

CDR3 sequence (DNA): TGCGCCAGCAGCTTATCTACCGGGACTTCGGGGGAGCAGTACTTC. Translating gives CASSLSTGTSGEQYF. The V and J genes are TRBV5-1 and TRBJ2-7, with a tentative D call TRBD2 (6 bases). V gave up 2 bases and J gave up 7 bases, with 19 bases separating them. The CDR3 is 15 residues long. Germline CDR1 and CDR2: SGHRS and YFSETQ. Drawing the rest from reference TRBV5-1 and TRBJ2-7, the complete variable domain is KAGVTQTPRYLIKTRGQQVTLSCSPISGHRSVSWYQQTPGQGLQFLFEYFSETQRNKGNFPGRFSGRQFSNSRSEMNVSTLELGDSALYLCASSLSTGTSGEQYFGPGTRLTVT.

The chain employs TRBV11-2 and TRBJ2-1; 8 positions match TRBD2. The length of the CDR3 is 15 residues. Germline CDR1 SGHAT, CDR2 FQNNGV. With V trimmed by 5 bases and J by 6 bases, 9 bases remained unmatched. In DNA form, the CDR3 reads TGTGCCAGCAGCCCTATAGCTAGCGGGTCCAATGAGCAGTTCTTC. Translation: CASSPIASGSNEQFF.